Listed here are 24 T cell receptor beta chains from one sample, sequenced in a study of persistence of HIV-infected CD4 T cells. This nonspecific control used anti-CD3/anti-CD28 bead stimulation of CD4+ T cells. Sorting selected CD4+ T cells upregulating both CD40 ligand and CD69. Their target antigens are unknown. This was the immunoSEQ version 4 assay in survey mode. This table comes from immunoSEQ multiplex PCR, and its TCRdb copy is limited to in-frame clones, with some not included. The table records 43,000 or so clones, about 89% of them present only once. The material was CD4+ T cells sorted from PBMCs after approximately 19-hour stimulation, obtained from a patient who received antiretroviral therapy. All receptors come from an adult man with HIV who was CMV-seropositive.

This chain connects TRBV11-1 to TRBJ1-3; D uncertain. This CDR3 comprises 15 residues. In germline, CDR1 is SGHAT, CDR2 FQDESV (reference sequence). Trimming removed 5 bases from V and 0 bases from J, with 11 bases in between. CDR3 sequence: CASSVRRSSGNTIYF. CDR3 nucleotide sequence: TGTGCCAGCAGCGTTCGTCGGAGCTCTGGAAACACCATATATTTT.

The chain has TRBV10-2 and TRBJ2-3; D is uncertain. Germline values: CDR1 WSHSY, CDR2 SAAADI. The CDR3 consists of 11 residues. V was pared by 8 bases and J by 5 bases, with 8 bases between. The CDR3 is CASGSGDTQYF. CDR3 DNA: TGCGCCAGCGGCTCTGGAGATACGCAGTATTTT.

V gene TRBV9 combines with J gene TRBJ2-7; D perhaps matches TRBD1 (5 bases). This CDR3 has 13 amino acids. Trimming removed 0 bases from V and 5 bases from J, with 9 bases in between. Germline values: CDR1 SGDLS, CDR2 YYNGEE. This chain's CDR3 is CASSVGQTDEQYF. The CDR3 DNA reads as TGTGCCAGCAGCGTAGGACAGACAGACGAGCAGTACTTC. Based on the CDR3 plus reference TRBV9 and TRBJ2-7, the full variable domain is DSGVTQTPKHLITATGQRVTLRCSPRSGDLSVYWYQQSLDQGLQFLIQYYNGEERAKGNILERFSAQQFPDLHSELNLSSLELGDSALYFCASSVGQTDEQYFGPGTRLTVT.

The rearrangement links TRBV12-3 or TRBV12-4 to TRBJ1-1, with D unclear. The CDR3 extends over 12 amino acids. V was clipped by 8 bases and J by 4 bases, with 11 bases between them. In DNA, the CDR3 is TGTGCCAGCGGAACAGCGCTCACTGAAGCTTTCTTT. Protein: CASGTALTEAFF.

The genes are TRBV7-2 and TRBJ2-3; perhaps TRBD2 as D (5 bases). Germline CDR1 reads SGHTA; CDR2 reads FQGNSA. CDR3 length equals 13 residues. Between the trimmed V and J ends, which lost 5 bases and 5 bases, there was a span of 11 bases. CDR3 DNA sequence: TGTGCCAGCAGCCTCACTAGGAAAGATACGCAGTATTTT. The encoded protein is CASSLTRKDTQYF.

The chain couples TRBV9 to TRBJ1-2, with D tentatively TRBD1 (5 bases). The CDR3 covers 15 residues. V lost 0 bases and J 2 bases, leaving 11 bases between the germline ends. Germline assignment: CDR1 SGDLS and CDR2 YYNGEE. The CDR3 DNA sequence: TGTGCCAGCAGCGTAGACAGGCAGGTCAACTATGGCTACACCTTC. It yields the protein CASSVDRQVNYGYTF.

The V call is TRBV7-2, the J call TRBJ2-1; 10 bases agree with TRBD2. Germline lookup yields CDR1 SGHTA and CDR2 FQGNSA. The ends lost 6 bases at V and 7 bases at J; junction bases unmatched: 9. This CDR3 spans 15 amino acids. The CDR3 here is CASSSSGGAINEQFF. The CDR3 DNA is TGTGCCAGCAGTTCCAGCGGGGGGGCGATAAATGAGCAGTTCTTC.

This chain links TRBV5-1 with TRBJ2-7; D is ambiguous. V lost 0 bases and J lost 6, with 1 base in between. CDR3 length: 10 amino acids. Per germline, CDR1 SGHRS and CDR2 YFSETQ. The CDR3 DNA reads TGCGCCAGCAGCTTGGCCGAGCAGTACTTC. Its protein product is CASSLAEQYF.

The rearrangement links TRBV18 to TRBJ1-1; weak D call: TRBD1 (5 bases). This CDR3 has 13 residues. With 4 bases removed from V and 1 base from J, the gap between germline ends came to 7 bases. CDR1 and CDR2 (germline): KGHSH, LQKENI. Here the CDR3 reads CASSRGENTEAFF. The CDR3 DNA is TGTGCCAGCTCACGGGGGGAGAACACTGAAGCTTTCTTT.

This clone occurred once. The rearrangement links TRBV10-3 to TRBJ2-3; maybe TRBD1 (5 bases). CDR3 length: 15 amino acids. Trimming cost V 2 bases and J 8 bases, with 17 bases left between them. Germline-derived CDR1 and CDR2 are ENHRY and SYGVKD. The CDR3: CAISEGNQAGFTQYF. CDR3 DNA sequence: TGTGCCATCAGTGAGGGAAATCAAGCAGGGTTTACGCAGTATTTT.

This rearrangement joins TRBV28 to TRBJ1-1; D call uncertain. Germline CDR1 reads MDHEN; CDR2 reads SYDVKM. The CDR3 has 12 residues. Trimming took 2 bases from V and 7 from J, leaving 8 bases between them. The DNA for the CDR3 is TGTGCCAGCAGTTTACTACAGCGTGAAGCTTTCTTT. Protein sequence: CASSLLQREAFF.

This clone appeared once. This sequence joins TRBV20-1 and TRBJ1-1; 7 bases line up with TRBD1. V lost 3 bases to trimming and J lost 2 bases; unmatched junction nucleotides: 3. In germline, CDR1 is DFQATT, CDR2 SNEGSKA (reference sequence). The CDR3 has 13 amino acids. As DNA, the CDR3 is TGCAGTGCTAGTCTAGGGGGCAACACTGAAGCTTTCTTT. The encoded protein is CSASLGGNTEAFF.

The chain carries TRBV10-2 and TRBJ1-1, with D tentatively TRBD1 (6 bases). The germline gives CDR1 WSHSY, CDR2 SAAADI. The V gene lost 0 bases and the J gene lost 5 bases, with 7 bases spanning the gap. The CDR3 runs to 13 residues. CDR3 residues: CASSESTGTEAFF. The CDR3 DNA follows: TGCGCCAGCAGTGAGTCGACAGGTACTGAAGCTTTCTTT.

The chain recombines TRBV7-3 with TRBJ2-3; weak D call: TRBD2 (5 bases). The CDR3 sequence is 14 residues long. Trimming cost V 3 bases and J 2 bases, with 9 bases left between them. CDR1 is SGHTA, CDR2 FQGTGA, per germline. The CDR3 nucleotides are TGTGCCAGCAGCTTGACGGGGTACACAGATACGCAGTATTTT. Translating gives CASSLTGYTDTQYF.

The chain joins TRBV4-1 to TRBJ1-1, with D maybe TRBD1 (5 bases). The CDR3 sequence is 13 residues long. With 4 bases removed from V and 4 bases from J, the gap between germline ends came to 10 bases. Germline values: CDR1 MGHRA, CDR2 YSYEKL. CDR3 protein: CASSRDGGTEAFF. CDR3 DNA sequence: TGCGCCAGCAGCCGGGACGGCGGCACTGAAGCTTTCTTT.

Here the CDR3 reads CASSYNRGSNQPQHF. CDR3 DNA: TGTGCCAGTAGTTACAACAGGGGGAGCAATCAGCCCCAGCATTTT. This chain links TRBV19 with TRBJ1-5, with 8 nucleotides matching TRBD1. The CDR3 is 15 amino acids. The trim removed 5 bases at V and 1 base at J, leaving 4 bases unmatched. Germline values: CDR1 LNHDA, CDR2 SQIVND (reference sequence).

The chain combines TRBV10-2 with TRBJ1-2; possibly TRBD1 for D (5 bases). Germline-derived CDR1 and CDR2 are WSHSY and SAAADI. The CDR3 contains 14 residues. The V and J ends lost 8 bases and 4 bases respectively, with 17 bases between them. For the CDR3, the DNA is TGCGCCAGCGTTGAGGGGTTGGGGCCCTATGGCTACACCTTC. Translated, it gives CASVEGLGPYGYTF.

The V gene is TRBV5-4, the J gene TRBJ2-2; 7 bases are a match to TRBD1. The germline V gene has CDR1 SGHNT and CDR2 YYREEE (reference sequence). The CDR3 has 15 amino acids. Germline trimming cut 0 bases from V and 3 bases from J; bases unmatched to any gene: 2. Written as DNA, the CDR3 is TGTGCCAGCAGCTTGGGTACAGGGGACACCGGGGAGCTGTTTTTT. It is translated as CASSLGTGDTGELFF.

This clone turned up a few times. The V and J genes are TRBV7-3 and TRBJ2-6; perhaps TRBD2 as D (5 bases). The CDR3 length is 15 residues. Trimming removed 6 bases at V and 4 bases at J, with 13 bases between. CDR1 and CDR2 from the germline V gene are SGHTA and FQGTGA. The CDR3 reads CASRSGISGANVLTF. CDR3 nucleotides: TGTGCCAGCAGGTCCGGGATTTCGGGGGCCAACGTCCTGACTTTC.

V is TRBV7-8 and J is TRBJ2-7; perhaps D is TRBD1 or TRBD2 (7 bases each). Germline CDR1 SGHVS, CDR2 FQNEAQ. V was trimmed by 4 bases and J by 2 bases, leaving 15 bases between them. The CDR3 sequence is 15 residues long. The CDR3 DNA reads TGTGCCAGCAGCTCAGGGGGGGGCCGCGCCTACGAGCAGTACTTC. It codes for CASSSGGGRAYEQYF.

V gene TRBV18 combines with J gene TRBJ2-1; 7 nucleotides agree with TRBD1. Germline-derived CDR1 and CDR2 are KGHSH and LQKENI. The junction had 17 bases not matched to a gene; V was cut back by 2 bases and J by 7 bases. The CDR3 covers 18 residues. The CDR3: CASSPKYLTTGSENEQFF. CDR3 DNA: TGTGCCAGCTCACCAAAGTACCTAACGACAGGGTCGGAAAATGAGCAGTTCTTC.

The CDR3 nucleotides are TGTGCCAGCAGTTACTGGGGGGGAGATACGCAGTATTTT. This gives the protein CASSYWGGDTQYF. The J gene is TRBJ2-3, the V gene TRBV6-5; 7 bases are a match to TRBD2. V trimming: 1 base; J trimming: 5 bases; junction bases outside the gene matches: 0. This CDR3 spans 13 amino acids. In germline, CDR1 is MNHEY, CDR2 SVGAGI.

This clone was recorded a few times. The chain uses TRBV9 and TRBJ1-4, with TRBD1 matching 8 bases. CDR1 and CDR2 from the germline V gene are SGDLS and YYNGEE. V was pared by 4 bases and J by 7 bases, with 9 bases of the junction left unmatched. The CDR3 has 15 residues. Written as DNA, the CDR3 is TGTGCCAGCAGCCCTACCGGACAGGGAGGTGAAAAACTGTTTTTT. It yields the protein CASSPTGQGGEKLFF.

The chain uses TRBV5-1 and TRBJ2-1; 8 positions match TRBD2. The CDR3 extends over 15 amino acids. Germline trimming cut 0 bases from V and 5 bases from J; bases unmatched to any gene: 4. Germline assignment: CDR1 SGHRS and CDR2 YFSETQ. This chain's CDR3 is CASSLESGGDNEQFF. CDR3 in DNA: TGCGCCAGCAGCTTGGAAAGCGGGGGTGACAATGAGCAGTTCTTC.